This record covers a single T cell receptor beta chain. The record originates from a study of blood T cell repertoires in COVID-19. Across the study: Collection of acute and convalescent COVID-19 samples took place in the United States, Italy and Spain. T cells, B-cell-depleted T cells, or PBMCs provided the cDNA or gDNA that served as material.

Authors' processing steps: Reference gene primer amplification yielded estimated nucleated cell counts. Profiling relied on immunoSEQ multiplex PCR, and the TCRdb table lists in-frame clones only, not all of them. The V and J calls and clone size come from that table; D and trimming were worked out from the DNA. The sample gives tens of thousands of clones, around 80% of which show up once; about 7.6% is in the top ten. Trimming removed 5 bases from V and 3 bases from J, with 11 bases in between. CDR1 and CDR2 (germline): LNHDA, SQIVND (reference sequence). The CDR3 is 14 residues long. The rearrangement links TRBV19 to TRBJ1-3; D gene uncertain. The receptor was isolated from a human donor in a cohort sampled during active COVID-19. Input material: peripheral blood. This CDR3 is CASSPQAIGNTIYF. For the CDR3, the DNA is TGTGCCAGTAGTCCCCAAGCTATTGGAAACACCATATATTTT.